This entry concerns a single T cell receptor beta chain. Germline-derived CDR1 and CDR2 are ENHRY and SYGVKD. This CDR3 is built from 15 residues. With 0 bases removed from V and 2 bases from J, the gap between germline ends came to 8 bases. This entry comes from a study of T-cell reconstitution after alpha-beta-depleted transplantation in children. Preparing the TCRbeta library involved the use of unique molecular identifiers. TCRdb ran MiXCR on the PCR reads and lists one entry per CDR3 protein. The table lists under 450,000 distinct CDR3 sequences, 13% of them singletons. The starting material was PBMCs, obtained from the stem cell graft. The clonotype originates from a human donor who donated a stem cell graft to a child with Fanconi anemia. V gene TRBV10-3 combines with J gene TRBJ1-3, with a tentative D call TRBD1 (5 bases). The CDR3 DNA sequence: TGTGCCATCAGTGAGTCCGTGGGGCCTGGAAACACCATATATTTT. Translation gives CAISESVGPGNTIYF.